These T cell receptor beta chains were read from a single sample in a study of blood T cell repertoires in COVID-19. Here immunoSEQ multiplex PCR was the method, and the copy in TCRdb shows in-frame clones only, minus some. The sample yields about 150,000 clones, over 65% seen once. Sample: peripheral blood. All receptors come from a human donor in a cohort sampled during active COVID-19. CDR3s include the opening cysteine and the closing phenylalanine or tryptophan. The D gene is left open where the match is weak. Part of the rows lack a size; the others show once, few, many or a class for expanded clones.

clone_size d_call j_call v_call cdr3_aa cdr3_nt
. . TRBJ1-5 TRBV6-6 CASSRSRRDSNQPQHF TGTGCCAGCAGTCGATCCCGCCGGGATAGCAATCAGCCCCAGCATTTT
. TRBD1 TRBJ1-5 TRBV6-6 CASLTPTGGDQPQHF TGTGCCAGCTTAACACCGACAGGGGGAGATCAGCCCCAGCATTTT
. . TRBJ1-1 TRBV3-1/TRBV3-2 CASSQVIAGITEAFF TGTGCCAGCAGCCAAGTAATCGCGGGGATTACTGAAGCTTTCTTT
. TRBD2 TRBJ2-7 TRBV2 CASSETATSGAPYEQYF TGTGCCAGCAGTGAAACAGCGACTAGCGGGGCTCCCTACGAGCAGTACTTC
. . TRBJ1-1 TRBV29-1 CSGRTEMNTEAFF TGCAGCGGTCGGACAGAAATGAACACTGAAGCTTTCTTT
. . TRBJ1-2 TRBV7-3 CASSPGEGVRSNYGYTF TGTGCCAGCAGCCCCGGTGAGGGTGTAAGGTCTAACTATGGCTACACCTTC
. TRBD2 TRBJ2-3 TRBV5-1 CASSALAGGPGTDTQYF TGCGCCAGCAGCGCACTAGCGGGGGGGCCGGGGACAGATACGCAGTATTTT
once . TRBJ2-5 TRBV9 CASSPHCLAGPRQETQYF TGTGCCAGCAGCCCTCATTGTCTGGCAGGGCCTCGGCAAGAGACCCAGTACTTC
. . TRBJ2-1 TRBV10-1 CASSRVGYNEQFF TGCGCCAGCAGTCGGGTAGGATACAATGAGCAGTTCTTC
. . TRBJ1-6 TRBV27 CASSLSGETYNSPLHF TGTGCCAGCAGTTTATCGGGAGAGACCTATAATTCACCCCTCCACTTT
. . TRBJ2-3 TRBV10-3 CAISDLARGSDTQYF TGTGCCATCAGTGACTTAGCCCGGGGGTCAGATACGCAGTATTTT
. TRBD2 TRBJ2-1 TRBV20-1 CSASTLAVSSYNEQFF TGCAGTGCTAGTACCCTAGCGGTAAGCTCCTACAATGAGCAGTTCTTC
. . TRBJ1-2 TRBV10-3 CAISESGGGGQNGYTF TGTGCCATCAGTGAGTCCGGCGGGGGAGGTCAGAATGGCTACACCTTC
few TRBD1 TRBJ1-3 TRBV7-2 CASSPMTGGTGNTIYF TGTGCCAGCAGCCCCATGACAGGGGGGACTGGAAACACCATATATTTT
. . TRBJ1-5 TRBV28 CASTVWGQAGVENQPQHF TGTGCCAGCACCGTTTGGGGGCAGGCGGGGGTGGAAAATCAGCCCCAGCATTTT
. TRBD1 TRBJ1-4 TRBV6-5 CASSQDRDEKLFF TGTGCCAGCAGTCAGGACAGGGATGAAAAACTGTTTTTT
. . TRBJ1-1 TRBV18 CASSANKNTEAFF TGTGCCAGCTCAGCCAACAAGAACACTGAAGCTTTCTTT
. TRBD2 TRBJ2-3 TRBV5-1 CASSHTSGGPDTQYF TGCGCCAGCAGCCATACTAGCGGGGGCCCAGATACGCAGTATTTT
medium-sized . TRBJ1-5 TRBV5-1 CASSPQPGGADQPQHF TGCGCCAGCAGCCCCCAGCCGGGGGGGGCGGATCAGCCCCAGCATTTT
. . TRBJ2-3 TRBV6-5 CASSRKGITDTQYF TGTGCCAGCAGTCGAAAGGGGATCACAGATACGCAGTATTTT
. TRBD2 TRBJ2-3 TRBV20-1 CSASGAGTTDTQYF TGCAGTGCTAGTGGAGCGGGAACCACAGATACGCAGTATTTT
. . TRBJ2-3 TRBV11-1 CASNPGTLRRADTQYF TGTGCCAGCAACCCAGGGACGTTAAGGAGGGCAGATACGCAGTATTTT
. TRBD1 TRBJ1-6 TRBV30 CAWSTPPDRVINSPLHF TGTGCCTGGAGTACTCCGCCCGACAGGGTAATAAATTCACCCCTCCACTTT
. . TRBJ1-2 TRBV11-3 CASSLCWAAYGYTF TGTGCCAGCAGCTTATGTTGGGCAGCCTATGGCTACACCTTC
. TRBD1 TRBJ1-3 TRBV6-1 CASSEIAGGSGNTIYF TGTGCCAGCAGTGAAATCGCAGGGGGCTCTGGAAACACCATATATTTT
. . TRBJ2-3 TRBV7-7 CASSLFFSSTDTQYF TGTGCTAGCAGCTTATTTTTCTCTAGCACAGATACGCAGTATTTT
. TRBD1 TRBJ2-7 TRBV2 CASSRDRSSYEQYF TGTGCCAGCAGCCGGGACAGGAGCTCCTACGAGCAGTACTTC
. . TRBJ1-4 TRBV2 CASTQGFEKLFF TGTGCCAGTACTCAGGGGTTCGAAAAACTGTTTTTT
. . TRBJ1-1 TRBV11-2 CASSLRGYEAFF TGTGCCAGCAGCCTTCGGGGTTACGAAGCTTTCTTT
. . TRBJ1-6 TRBV21-1 CASSPRQGSSYNSPLHF TGTGCCAGCAGCCCCCGACAGGGGAGCTCCTATAATTCACCCCTCCACTTT
. . TRBJ2-5 TRBV2 CASSSETGQETQYF TGTGCCAGCAGTTCCGAGACGGGCCAAGAGACCCAGTACTTC
. . TRBJ1-1 TRBV7-2 CASSRLVNTEAFF TGTGCCAGCAGCCGACTTGTGAACACTGAAGCTTTCTTT
. TRBD2 TRBJ2-7 TRBV4-2 CASSQTSGGSSYEQYF TGTGCCAGCAGCCAGACTAGCGGGGGGAGCTCCTACGAGCAGTACTTC
. . TRBJ1-4 TRBV6-1 CASSEATGNEKLFF TGTGCCAGCAGTGAGGCAACAGGGAATGAAAAACTGTTTTTT
. TRBD2 TRBJ2-1 TRBV5-1 CASTLAGGYNEQFF TGCGCCAGCACATTAGCGGGGGGATACAATGAGCAGTTCTTC
. . TRBJ2-3 TRBV7-2 CASSGQTDTQYF TGTGCCAGCAGCGGGCAGACAGATACGCAGTATTTT
. . TRBJ1-2 TRBV15 CATSRETGYGFYTF TGTGCCACCAGCAGAGAGACAGGTTATGGATTCTACACCTTC
few . TRBJ1-5 TRBV19 CASRRSLDRFGNQPQHF TGTGCCAGTAGGAGGTCTCTTGACAGGTTCGGCAATCAGCCCCAGCATTTT
. . TRBJ2-6 TRBV6-5 CASREGFSGANVLTF TGTGCCAGCAGAGAGGGTTTCTCTGGGGCCAACGTCCTGACTTTC
. . TRBJ2-3 TRBV3-1/TRBV3-2 CASSQQVEPSNTQYF TGTGCCAGCAGCCAACAGGTCGAACCGAGTAATACGCAGTATTTT
. TRBD2 TRBJ2-3 TRBV3-1/TRBV3-2 CASSQVMRLTSGGGTDTQYF TGTGCCAGCAGCCAAGTAATGAGGTTGACTAGCGGGGGAGGCACAGATACGCAGTATTTT
. TRBD1 TRBJ1-6 TRBV19 CASSSQGAGSPLHF TGTGCCAGTAGTTCCCAGGGGGCTGGTTCACCCCTCCACTTT
few . TRBJ1-2 TRBV30 CAWMRGWEGYTF TGTGCCTGGATGCGGGGTTGGGAGGGCTACACCTTC
few . TRBJ1-1 TRBV6-5 CASSYSATEAFF TGTGCCAGCAGTTACTCGGCCACTGAAGCTTTCTTT
. . TRBJ1-2 TRBV7-2 CASSLSFRVDYGYTF TGTGCCAGCAGCTTAAGCTTCAGGGTCGACTATGGCTACACCTTC
. . TRBJ1-2 TRBV6-5 CASSRTLNYGYTF TGTGCCAGCAGTCGGACACTGAACTATGGCTACACCTTC
. TRBD1 TRBJ1-5 TRBV6-5 CASEGQPWGNQPQHF TGTGCCAGTGAGGGACAGCCTTGGGGCAATCAGCCCCAGCATTTT
once . TRBJ1-5 TRBV19 CASSTVSNQPQHF TGTGCCAGTAGTACCGTTAGCAATCAGCCCCAGCATTTT
. TRBD2 TRBJ2-1 TRBV13 CASSPSGGAIGEQFF TGTGCCAGCAGCCCGAGCGGGGGGGCCATCGGTGAGCAGTTCTTC
. TRBD2 TRBJ2-1 TRBV15 CATSRAGGLSREQFF TGTGCCACCAGCAGAGCGGGAGGGCTAAGCAGGGAGCAGTTCTTC
once TRBD1 TRBJ1-4 TRBV30 CAWTQTGLSEKLFF TGTGCCTGGACACAGACAGGGTTGAGTGAAAAACTGTTTTTT
few . TRBJ1-1 TRBV28 CASTSNTEAFF TGTGCCAGCACTTCCAACACTGAAGCTTTCTTT
. TRBD1 TRBJ2-7 TRBV6-1 CASSESPSGQANTYEQYF TGTGCCAGCAGTGAATCCCCATCGGGACAGGCGAATACCTACGAGCAGTACTTC
. TRBD2 TRBJ2-1 TRBV5-1 CASKTSGGPNEQFF TGCGCCAGCAAGACTAGCGGGGGCCCCAATGAGCAGTTCTTC
. TRBD1 TRBJ1-1 TRBV28 CASSPTRNPYRGAEAFF TGTGCCAGCAGTCCCACACGGAACCCCTACAGGGGTGCTGAAGCTTTCTTT